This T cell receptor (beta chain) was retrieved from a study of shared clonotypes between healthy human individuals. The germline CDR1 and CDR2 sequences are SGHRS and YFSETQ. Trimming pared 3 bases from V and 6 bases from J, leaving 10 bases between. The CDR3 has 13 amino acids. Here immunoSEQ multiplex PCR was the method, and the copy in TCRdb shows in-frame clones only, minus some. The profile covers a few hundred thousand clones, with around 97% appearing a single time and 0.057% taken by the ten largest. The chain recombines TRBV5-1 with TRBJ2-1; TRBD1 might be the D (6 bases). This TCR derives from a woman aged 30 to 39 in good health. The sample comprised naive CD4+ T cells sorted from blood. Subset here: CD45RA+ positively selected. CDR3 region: CASSWDTTNEQFF. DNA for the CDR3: TGCGCCAGCAGCTGGGACACCACCAATGAGCAGTTCTTC. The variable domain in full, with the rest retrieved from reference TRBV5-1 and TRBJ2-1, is KAGVTQTPRYLIKTRGQQVTLSCSPISGHRSVSWYQQTPGQGLQFLFEYFSETQRNKGNFPGRFSGRQFSNSRSEMNVSTLELGDSALYLCASSWDTTNEQFFGPGTRLTVL.